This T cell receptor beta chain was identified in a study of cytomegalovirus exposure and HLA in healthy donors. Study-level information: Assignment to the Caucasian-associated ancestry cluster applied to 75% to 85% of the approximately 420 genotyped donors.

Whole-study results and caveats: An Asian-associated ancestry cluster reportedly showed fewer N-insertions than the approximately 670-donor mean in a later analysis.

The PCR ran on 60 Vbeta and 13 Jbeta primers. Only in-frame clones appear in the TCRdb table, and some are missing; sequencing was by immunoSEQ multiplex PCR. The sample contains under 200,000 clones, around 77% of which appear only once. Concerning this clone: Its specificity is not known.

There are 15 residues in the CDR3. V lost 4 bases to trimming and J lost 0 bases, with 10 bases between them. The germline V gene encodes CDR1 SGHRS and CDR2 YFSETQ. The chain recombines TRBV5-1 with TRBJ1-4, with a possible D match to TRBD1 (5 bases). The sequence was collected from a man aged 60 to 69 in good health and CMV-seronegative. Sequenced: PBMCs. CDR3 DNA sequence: TGCGCCAGCAGCAGAACAGGTGCAACTAATGAAAAACTGTTTTTT. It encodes CASSRTGATNEKLFF.